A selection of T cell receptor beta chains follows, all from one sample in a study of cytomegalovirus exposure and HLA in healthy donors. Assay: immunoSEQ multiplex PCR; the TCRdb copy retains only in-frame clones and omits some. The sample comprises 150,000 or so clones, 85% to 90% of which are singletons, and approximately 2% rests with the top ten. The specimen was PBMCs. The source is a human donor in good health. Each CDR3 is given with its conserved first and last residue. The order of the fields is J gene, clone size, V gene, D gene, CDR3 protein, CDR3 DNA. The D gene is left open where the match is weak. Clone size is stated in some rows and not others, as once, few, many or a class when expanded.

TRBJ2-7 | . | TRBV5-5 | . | CASSLRGAYEQYF | TGTGCCAGCAGCTTGCGTGGGGCTTACGAGCAGTACTTC
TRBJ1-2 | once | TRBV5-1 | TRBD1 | CASRDRDIPPYGYTF | TGCGCCAGCAGGGACAGGGACATTCCTCCGTATGGCTACACCTTC
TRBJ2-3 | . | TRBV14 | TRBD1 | CASSSRQGSQYF | TGTGCCAGCAGCTCAAGACAGGGATCGCAGTATTTT
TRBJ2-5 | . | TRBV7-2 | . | CASSLQSSVETQYF | TGTGCCAGCAGCTTACAGTCTAGCGTTGAGACCCAGTACTTC
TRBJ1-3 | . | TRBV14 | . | CASSQEEPGTGNTIYF | TGTGCCAGCAGCCAAGAAGAGCCCGGGACTGGAAACACCATATATTTT
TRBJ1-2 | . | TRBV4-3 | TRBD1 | CASSQGRDRGYGYTF | TGCGCCAGCAGCCAAGGGAGAGACAGGGGCTATGGCTACACCTTC
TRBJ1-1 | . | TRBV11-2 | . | CASSLTTGANTEAFF | TGTGCCAGCAGCTTAACGACTGGGGCGAACACTGAAGCTTTCTTT
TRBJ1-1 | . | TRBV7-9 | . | CASSLSRVGNTEAFF | TGTGCCAGCAGCTTATCCAGGGTGGGAAACACTGAAGCTTTCTTT
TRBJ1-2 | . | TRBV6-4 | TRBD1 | CASRQGVGDYGYTF | TGTGCCAGCAGACAGGGGGTAGGGGACTATGGCTACACCTTC
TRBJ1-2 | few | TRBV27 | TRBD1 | CASTPGTGSWGYTF | TGTGCCAGCACCCCCGGGACAGGGTCGTGGGGCTACACCTTC
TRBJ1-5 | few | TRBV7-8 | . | CASSLRHADQPQHF | TGTGCCAGCAGCCTAAGACATGCTGATCAGCCCCAGCATTTT
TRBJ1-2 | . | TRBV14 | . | CASSQEWGVTGGYTF | TGTGCCAGCAGCCAAGAGTGGGGAGTCACTGGAGGCTACACCTTC
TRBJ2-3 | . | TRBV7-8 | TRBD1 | CASSLATGEWDTQYF | TGTGCCAGCAGCTTAGCCACAGGGGAATGGGATACGCAGTATTTT
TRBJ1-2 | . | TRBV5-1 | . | CASSPAQNYGYTF | TGCGCCAGCAGCCCGGCACAGAACTATGGCTACACCTTC
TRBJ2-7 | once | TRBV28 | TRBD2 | CASSQAPERTSVSEQYF | TGTGCCAGCAGTCAAGCCCCCGAGAGGACTAGCGTTAGCGAGCAGTACTTC
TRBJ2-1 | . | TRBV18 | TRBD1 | CASSPPTGSYNEQFF | TGTGCCAGCTCACCACCGACAGGGTCCTACAATGAGCAGTTCTTC
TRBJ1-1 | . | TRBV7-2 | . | CASSFIGHVNTEAFF | TGTGCCAGCAGCTTTATAGGACACGTGAACACTGAAGCTTTCTTT
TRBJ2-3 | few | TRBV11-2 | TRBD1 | CASSRTGGSDTQYF | TGTGCCAGCAGCAGGACAGGGGGCTCCGATACGCAGTATTTT
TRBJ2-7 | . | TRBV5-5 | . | CASTIQVEVQWSEQYF | TGTGCCAGCACTATTCAGGTGGAGGTGCAGTGGAGCGAGCAGTACTTC
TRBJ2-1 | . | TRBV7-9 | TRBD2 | CASSSPHLAGGPDNEQFF | TGTGCCAGCAGCTCTCCACATCTAGCGGGAGGGCCAGACAATGAGCAGTTCTTC
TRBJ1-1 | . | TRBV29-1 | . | CSVDRSGLTEAFF | TGCAGCGTTGATCGATCGGGGTTAACTGAAGCTTTCTTT
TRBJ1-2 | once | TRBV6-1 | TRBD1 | CASSHDRGIGGYTF | TGTGCCAGCAGTCACGACAGGGGGATAGGTGGCTACACCTTC
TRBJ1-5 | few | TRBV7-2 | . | CASSPQVGSNQPQHF | TGTGCCAGCAGCCCCCAAGTCGGTAGCAATCAGCCCCAGCATTTT
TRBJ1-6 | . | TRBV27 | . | CASSFMRQSNSPLHF | TGTGCCAGCAGTTTTATGAGACAGTCCAATTCACCCCTCCACTTT
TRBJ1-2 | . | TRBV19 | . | CASKAGQGGYTF | TGTGCCAGTAAAGCGGGACAAGGGGGCTACACCTTC
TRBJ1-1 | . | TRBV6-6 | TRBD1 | CASSRGPAAGEAFF | TGTGCCAGCAGTAGGGGGCCCGCCGCGGGTGAAGCTTTCTTT
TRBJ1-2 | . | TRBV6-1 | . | CASTRGGGYTF | TGTGCCAGCACCCGAGGGGGTGGCTACACCTTC
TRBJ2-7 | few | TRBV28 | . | CASSHYEQYF | TGTGCCAGCAGCCACTACGAGCAGTACTTC
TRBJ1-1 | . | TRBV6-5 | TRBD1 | CASSYNNRGADTEAFF | TGTGCCAGCAGTTACAACAACAGGGGAGCGGACACTGAAGCTTTCTTT
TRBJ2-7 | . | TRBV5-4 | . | CASSSRVFGQYF | TGTGCCAGCAGCTCCCGGGTCTTTGGGCAGTACTTC
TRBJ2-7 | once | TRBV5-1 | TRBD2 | CASSLGVAGVLYEQYF | TGCGCCAGCAGCTTGGGTGTAGCGGGAGTTCTATACGAGCAGTACTTC
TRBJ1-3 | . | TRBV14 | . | CASSFRGSRSRAGNTIYF | TGTGCCAGCAGCTTCAGAGGTAGTAGAAGTCGGGCTGGAAACACCATATATTTT
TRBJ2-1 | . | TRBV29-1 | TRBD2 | CSVEFSGTYNEQFF | TGCAGCGTTGAATTTAGCGGGACCTACAATGAGCAGTTCTTC
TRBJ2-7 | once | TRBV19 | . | CASSTGYGAMDSPSPYEQYF | TGTGCCAGTAGTACGGGGTATGGGGCAATGGACAGTCCCTCGCCCTACGAGCAGTACTTC
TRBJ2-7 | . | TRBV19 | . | CASNERGMNEQYF | TGTGCCAGTAACGAGAGGGGGATGAACGAGCAGTACTTC
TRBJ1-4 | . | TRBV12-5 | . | CASGLVLRGNGEKLFF | TGTGCTAGTGGTTTGGTATTACGGGGGAATGGTGAAAAACTGTTTTTT
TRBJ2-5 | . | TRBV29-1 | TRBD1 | CSVEGAGGWEETQYF | TGCAGCGTTGAAGGGGCAGGGGGCTGGGAAGAGACCCAGTACTTC
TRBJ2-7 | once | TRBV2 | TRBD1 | CASSRAGTGYGEQYF | TGTGCCAGCAGTAGAGCCGGGACAGGGTACGGAGAGCAGTACTTC
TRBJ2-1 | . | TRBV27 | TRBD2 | CASSPYTSGRRSEQFF | TGTGCCAGCAGTCCGTATACTAGCGGGAGAAGAAGTGAGCAGTTCTTC
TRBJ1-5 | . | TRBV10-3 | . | CAISATGNQPQHF | TGTGCCATCAGTGCTACAGGCAATCAGCCCCAGCATTTT
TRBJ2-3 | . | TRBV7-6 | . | CASSYITDTQYF | TGTGCCAGCAGCTACATCACAGATACGCAGTATTTT
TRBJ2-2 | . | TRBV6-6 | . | CASSYSQGSGELFF | TGTGCCAGCAGTTACTCGCAGGGTTCCGGGGAGCTGTTTTTT
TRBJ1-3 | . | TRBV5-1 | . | CASSFRGDTIYF | TGCGCCAGCAGCTTTCGGGGAGACACCATATATTTT
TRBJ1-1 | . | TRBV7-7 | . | CASSCLGQRNTEAFF | TGTGCCAGCAGCTGTCTGGGGCAGAGGAACACTGAAGCTTTCTTT
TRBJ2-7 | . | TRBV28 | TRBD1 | CASSLLQGSYEQYF | TGTGCCAGCAGTTTATTACAGGGGAGCTACGAGCAGTACTTC
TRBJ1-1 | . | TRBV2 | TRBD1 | CASRERDRAMRAFF | TGTGCCAGCAGGGAGCGGGACAGGGCTATGCGGGCTTTCTTT
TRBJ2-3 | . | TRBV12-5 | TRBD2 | CASGTGTSGGLTQYF | TGTGCTAGTGGAACCGGGACTAGCGGGGGTCTTACGCAGTATTTT
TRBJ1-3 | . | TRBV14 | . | CASSQASGNTIYF | TGTGCCAGCAGCCAAGCGTCCGGAAACACCATATATTTT
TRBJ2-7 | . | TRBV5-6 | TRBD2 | CASSFTSGGAYEQYF | TGTGCCAGCAGCTTTACTAGCGGGGGGGCCTACGAGCAGTACTTC
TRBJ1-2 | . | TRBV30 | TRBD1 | CAGDRGRGYTF | TGTGCCGGTGACAGGGGGAGAGGCTACACCTTC
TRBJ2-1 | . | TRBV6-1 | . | CASSERRSGQFF | TGTGCCAGCAGTGAACGGAGGTCTGGGCAGTTCTTC